Listed below are T cell receptor beta chains from one sample, sequenced in a study of cytotoxic CD8 clonotypes in ibrutinib-treated CLL. Data came from immunoSEQ multiplex PCR; TCRdb stores just in-frame clones and leaves some out. The sample lists roughly 330,000 clones; roughly 70% were seen once. The material was PBMCs, obtained after 36 months of ibrutinib treatment. The receptors derive from a human donor with chronic lymphocytic leukemia. The CDR3 runs from the conserved cysteine through the conserved F or W. Each record gives: clone size, V gene, D gene, J gene, CDR3 protein, CDR3 DNA. The D gene is left open where the match is weak. Clone sizes are given selectively: once, few, many, or a class where the clone is expanded.

-	TRBV5-6	TRBD2	TRBJ2-1	CASAGTSGPPLSYNEQFF	TGTGCCAGCGCCGGGACTAGCGGACCCCCCCTGTCCTACAATGAGCAGTTCTTC
once	TRBV4-1	-	TRBJ1-5	CASSQGPGGIGNQPQHF	TGCGCCAGCAGCCAAGGGCCCGGGGGTATCGGCAATCAGCCCCAGCATTTT
-	TRBV2	-	TRBJ2-7	CASRWAGSSYEQYF	TGTGCCAGCAGGTGGGCGGGTAGCTCCTACGAGCAGTACTTC
-	TRBV2	-	TRBJ2-7	CASRSTGWSYEQYF	TGTGCCAGCAGATCGACAGGATGGTCCTACGAGCAGTACTTC
-	TRBV2	-	TRBJ2-7	CASSKRSSYEQYF	TGTGCCAGCAGTAAGCGGAGCTCCTACGAGCAGTACTTC
-	TRBV5-6	-	TRBJ2-5	CASSWRSLRFQETQYF	TGTGCCAGCAGCTGGAGGTCCCTCAGATTCCAAGAGACCCAGTACTTC
-	TRBV7-9	-	TRBJ2-5	CASRLTGTETQYF	TGTGCCAGCAGACTGACAGGTACAGAGACCCAGTACTTC
-	TRBV7-2	TRBD1	TRBJ1-5	CASSTGGGMGNQPQHF	TGTGCCAGCAGCACAGGGGGCGGGATGGGAAATCAGCCCCAGCATTTT
-	TRBV2	TRBD2	TRBJ2-7	CASSEWGGLAAYEQYF	TGTGCCAGCAGTGAATGGGGCGGACTAGCTGCCTACGAGCAGTACTTC
few	TRBV27	TRBD1	TRBJ2-1	CASSFTGTGHNEQFF	TGTGCCAGCAGTTTTACCGGGACAGGGCACAATGAGCAGTTCTTC
once	TRBV2	-	TRBJ2-1	CASSEVGRLGHEQFF	TGTGCCAGCAGTGAAGTAGGTCGACTAGGCCATGAGCAGTTCTTC
-	TRBV5-4	-	TRBJ1-5	CASSHRGGGQPQHF	TGTGCCAGCAGCCACCGAGGAGGGGGGCAGCCCCAGCATTTT
-	TRBV2	-	TRBJ1-1	CASSDIRGPEAFF	TGTGCCAGCAGTGATATCAGGGGCCCTGAAGCTTTCTTT
few	TRBV5-6	-	TRBJ2-5	CASSLWGLLRETQYF	TGTGCCAGCAGCTTGTGGGGGTTATTGCGGGAGACCCAGTACTTC
-	TRBV25-1	-	TRBJ2-7	CASSEPHEYEQYF	TGTGCCAGCAGTGAACCCCACGAATACGAGCAGTACTTC
few	TRBV19	TRBD2	TRBJ2-2	CASSIRTSGSVTGELFF	TGTGCCAGTAGTATCCGGACTAGCGGGAGCGTAACCGGGGAGCTGTTTTTT
-	TRBV11-2	-	TRBJ2-3	CASTHLGTDTQYF	TGTGCCAGCACCCATCTGGGCACAGATACGCAGTATTTT
-	TRBV20-1	-	TRBJ1-2	CSARRGRGYTF	TGCAGTGCTAGGCGGGGACGAGGCTACACCTTC
-	TRBV27	TRBD2	TRBJ2-1	CASSSLQLAGEINEQFF	TGTGCCAGCAGTTCGCTTCAACTAGCGGGAGAGATAAATGAGCAGTTCTTC
-	TRBV15	-	TRBJ2-7	CATSRGLYYEQYF	TGTGCCACCAGCCGTGGACTCTACTACGAGCAGTACTTC
few	TRBV10-3	TRBD1	TRBJ1-2	CAIRTGNPYGYTF	TGTGCCATCAGGACAGGGAATCCCTATGGCTACACCTTC
-	TRBV27	-	TRBJ2-7	CASSHFQSGEQYF	TGTGCCAGCAGTCACTTTCAGTCCGGCGAGCAGTACTTC
once	TRBV10-3	TRBD2	TRBJ2-5	CAISVAGGPQQTQYF	TGTGCCATCAGCGTAGCGGGAGGGCCCCAACAGACCCAGTACTTC
few	TRBV7-2	TRBD2	TRBJ2-7	CASSRWTSGNEQYF	TGTGCCAGCAGCCGTTGGACTAGCGGAAACGAGCAGTACTTC
-	TRBV7-9	TRBD1	TRBJ2-7	CASSVTGVAEQYF	TGTGCCAGCAGCGTGACAGGGGTTGCCGAGCAGTACTTC
few	TRBV20-1	-	TRBJ2-2	CSAIRGGELFF	TGCAGTGCAATTAGGGGTGGGGAGCTGTTTTTT
few	TRBV2	-	TRBJ2-3	CASSPSPDTQYF	TGTGCCAGCAGTCCCAGCCCCGATACGCAGTATTTT
-	TRBV6-5	-	TRBJ2-5	CASSHEGETQYF	TGTGCCAGCAGCCACGAGGGGGAGACCCAGTACTTC